One and the same sample provided the 14 T cell receptor beta chains below, sequenced in a study of T-cell memory formation after mild COVID-19. TCRdb processed the 5' RACE reads anew with MiXCR; each CDR3 protein has one entry. Among about 440,000 distinct CDR3 sequences listed, over 15% were seen once. Sequencing input: PBMCs or a T cell subset sorted from them (not recorded which). All receptors derive from an adult woman who had mild COVID-19 (a few samples of this study predate the infection). Cell type and time point are not known.

The sample holds many counts of this clonotype. This sequence joins TRBV12-3 or TRBV12-4 and TRBJ2-1; no definite D call. This CDR3 has 12 amino acids. V lost 1 base to trimming and J lost 5 bases, with 3 bases between them. In DNA form, the CDR3 reads TGTGCCAGCAGTTTAGGGCACAATGAGCAGTTCTTC. Its translation: CASSLGHNEQFF.

The chain uses TRBV7-2 and TRBJ2-2; 9 nucleotides agree with TRBD1. V lost 5 bases, J lost 5 bases, and 9 bases stayed unmatched. This CDR3 spans 16 amino acids. The germline V gene has CDR1 SGHTA and CDR2 FQGNSA. CDR3 bases: TGTGCCAGCAGCCTATGGACAGGGGCCGTAACCGGGGAGCTGTTTTTT. It specifies CASSLWTGAVTGELFF.

This clonotype was counted a few times. The chain has TRBV18 and TRBJ1-1; D is uncertain. Germline CDR1 and CDR2: KGHSH and LQKENI. V was pared by 1 base and J by 2 bases, with 11 bases between. The CDR3 covers 15 residues. The CDR3: CASSPLAGLNTEAFF. The CDR3 region has the DNA TGTGCCAGCTCACCACTAGCAGGCCTAAACACTGAAGCTTTCTTT.

The V call is TRBV5-5, the J call TRBJ2-1, with 13 bases aligning to TRBD2. V was clipped by 6 bases and J by 4 bases; unmatched bases: 7. The CDR3 runs 16 residues. Germline values: CDR1 SGHKS, CDR2 YYEKEE (reference sequence). The CDR3 loop is CASTSWGLAGYNEQFF. The CDR3 DNA sequence: TGTGCCAGCACCTCCTGGGGACTAGCGGGGTACAATGAGCAGTTCTTC.

The table lists this clonotype with a few counts. The chain couples TRBV4-2 to TRBJ2-1; D not certain. The CDR3 totals 15 residues. V dropped 0 bases and J dropped 4 bases, with 10 bases sitting between them. From germline, CDR1 is LGHNA and CDR2 YNFKEQ. The chain's CDR3 is CASSQDVGGYNEQFF. The CDR3 coding sequence is TGTGCCAGCAGCCAAGATGTAGGTGGGTACAATGAGCAGTTCTTC.

This clonotype appeared a few times. The chain joins TRBV7-6 to TRBJ2-2, with unresolved D. Trimming took 1 base from V and 1 from J, leaving 10 bases between them. The germline V gene has CDR1 SGHVS and CDR2 FNYEAQ. The CDR3 length is 16 residues. In DNA, the CDR3 is TGTGCCAGCAGCTTAGGAACGCGACAGAACACCGGGGAGCTGTTTTTT. Translation: CASSLGTRQNTGELFF.

This clonotype was recorded at least ten times. The J gene is TRBJ2-1, the V gene TRBV29-1; 10 bases are shared with TRBD1. Unmatched junction bases numbered 8, after V lost 2 bases and J lost 7 bases. The CDR3 sequence is 15 residues long. The germline CDR1 and CDR2 sequences are SQVTM and ANQGSEA. CDR3 protein: CSVEPLDRGLNEQFF. In nucleotides, the CDR3 is TGCAGCGTTGAACCGCTCGACAGGGGGCTAAATGAGCAGTTCTTC.

V is TRBV29-1 and J is TRBJ2-1, with D maybe TRBD2 (6 bases). The CDR3 extends over 13 amino acids. Trimming took 7 bases from V and 3 from J, leaving 13 bases between them. Germline V gene sequence: CDR1 SQVTM, CDR2 ANQGSEA. CDR3 DNA sequence: TGCAGCGCGACGGGACTCAACTACAATGAGCAGTTCTTC. This codes for CSATGLNYNEQFF.

The chain is built from TRBV6-5 and TRBJ2-3; TRBD2 aligns across 13 bases. Germline trimming cut 2 bases from V and 6 bases from J; bases unmatched to any gene: 8. The CDR3 runs to 17 residues. Germline-derived CDR1 and CDR2 are MNHEY and SVGAGI. This CDR3 is CASSYAPGLAGADTQYF. CDR3 sequence (DNA): TGTGCCAGCAGTTACGCCCCAGGACTAGCGGGAGCTGATACGCAGTATTTT.

This clonotype was counted only a few times. The V and J genes are TRBV9 and TRBJ1-5; TRBD1 matches at 9 bases. V dropped 0 bases and J dropped 7; count of bases not matched to a gene: 5. The germline CDR1 and CDR2 sequences are SGDLS and YYNGEE. The CDR3 has 15 residues. The CDR3 spells CASSVGDRDRQPQHF. The CDR3, as DNA: TGTGCCAGCAGCGTAGGGGACAGGGATAGGCAGCCCCAGCATTTT.

This clonotype occurred a few times. The chain carries TRBV5-5 and TRBJ2-5; D is unresolved. Germline V CDR1 and CDR2: SGHKS, YYEKEE (reference sequence). This CDR3 spans 14 amino acids. Trimming shortened V by 4 bases and J by 9 bases, and 19 bases separated the two germline ends. CDR3 nucleotide sequence: TGTGCCAGCAGCCTTTCTTTAGGGTCCCGGGCCCAGTACTTC. This encodes CASSLSLGSRAQYF.

This clonotype has more than one count but fewer than ten. The chain uses TRBV7-2 and TRBJ1-2; 8 bases agree with TRBD1. With 5 bases clipped from V and 0 bases from J, the junction kept 5 bases outside the gene matches. There are 15 residues in the CDR3. From germline, CDR1 is SGHTA and CDR2 FQGNSA. CDR3 nucleotides: TGTGCCAGCAGCCAGGACAGGGTGACTAACTATGGCTACACCTTC. Translating gives CASSQDRVTNYGYTF.

This clonotype was detected only a few times. The chain has TRBV27 and TRBJ1-1; D is uncertain. The CDR3 spans 15 residues. CDR1 and CDR2 (germline): MNHEY, SMNVEV (reference sequence). The V gene lost 7 bases and the J gene lost 1 base, with 16 bases spanning the gap. The CDR3 DNA is TGTGCCAGCACCCCTAGGGCACGGACGAACACTGAAGCTTTCTTT. Its translation: CASTPRARTNTEAFF.

V gene TRBV27 combines with J gene TRBJ2-1; 13 positions agree with TRBD2. With 7 bases clipped from V and 4 bases from J, the junction kept 19 bases outside the gene matches. This CDR3 comprises 20 residues. CDR1 MNHEY and CDR2 SMNVEV come from the germline V gene (reference sequence). The CDR3 bases are TGTGCCAGCACCTCTCTAATGAGGACTAGCGGGAGTTTACTTTACAATGAGCAGTTCTTC. Translated: CASTSLMRTSGSLLYNEQFF.